Following are 22 T cell receptor beta chains from one sample sequenced in a study of OX40 agonist ivuxolimab in advanced cancers. Here immunoSEQ multiplex PCR was the method, and the copy in TCRdb shows in-frame clones only, minus some. The sample has approximately 81,000 clones; around 85% are singletons. The sequenced sample was CD4+ or CD8+ T cells sorted from blood, obtained in a trial of the OX40 agonist ivuxolimab. The origin of the receptors is an adult with an advanced solid tumor such as melanoma, head and neck, liver or kidney cancer.

This clone was seen only a few times. V usage is TRBV5-4 and J usage is TRBJ2-3, with D possibly called TRBD1 or TRBD2 (5 bases each). The germline CDR1 and CDR2 sequences are SGHNT and YYREEE (reference sequence). The CDR3 covers 14 residues. Deletions cut 4 bases from V and 3 bases from J, with 12 bases between. CDR3 nucleotides: TGTGCCAGCAGCAAGCAGGGAGCGACAGATACGCAGTATTTT. Translation: CASSKQGATDTQYF.

The rearrangement joins TRBV19 to TRBJ1-2, with D possibly matching TRBD1 (5 bases). The germline V gene has CDR1 LNHDA and CDR2 SQIVND (reference sequence). Trimming removed 8 bases at V and 4 bases at J, with 17 bases between. The CDR3 consists of 14 residues. CDR3 sequence reads: CASQGAGTFYGYTF. The CDR3 DNA sequence: TGTGCCAGTCAAGGGGCAGGGACCTTCTATGGCTACACCTTC.

The J gene is TRBJ1-1, the V gene TRBV7-2; 9 nucleotides match TRBD1. This CDR3 is built from 16 residues. CDR1 and CDR2 (germline): SGHTA, FQGNSA. V trimming: 2 bases; J trimming: 2 bases; junction bases outside the gene matches: 6. The CDR3 nucleotides are TGTGCCAGCAGCTTATCGGTGGACAGGGGTAACACTGAAGCTTTCTTT. This gives the protein CASSLSVDRGNTEAFF. The whole variable domain, remainder taken from reference TRBV7-2 and TRBJ1-1, is GAGVSQSPSNKVTEKGKDVELRCDPISGHTALYWYRQSLGQGLEFLIYFQGNSAPDKSGLPSDRFSAERTGGSVSTLTIQRTQQEDSAVYLCASSLSVDRGNTEAFFGQGTRLTVV.

The rearrangement links TRBV7-2 to TRBJ2-7, with TRBD1 as a possible D gene (5 bases). The V gene's germline CDR1 is SGHTA and CDR2 FQGNSA. Trimming removed 6 bases at V and 2 bases at J, with 11 bases between. This CDR3 has 13 amino acids. The CDR3 here is CASSLGRAYEQYF. The CDR3 DNA is TGTGCCAGCAGTCTAGGCAGGGCCTACGAGCAGTACTTC.

This rearrangement joins TRBV9 to TRBJ2-5, with D maybe TRBD1 (5 bases). CDR1 is SGDLS, CDR2 YYNGEE, per germline. The CDR3 totals 13 residues. The V end was cut by 0 bases, the J end by 2 bases, with 5 bases between. Written as DNA, the CDR3 is TGTGCCAGCAGCGTAGGACAGCAAGAGACCCAGTACTTC. It codes for CASSVGQQETQYF.

The chain joins TRBV5-6 to TRBJ1-5; maybe TRBD1 (6 bases). CDR3 length: 15 residues. With 3 bases removed from V and 0 bases from J, the gap between germline ends came to 10 bases. The germline CDR1 and CDR2 sequences are SGHDT and YYEEEE. The CDR3, as DNA: TGTGCCAGCAGCTGGGGACACAGTAGCAATCAGCCCCAGCATTTT. Translating gives CASSWGHSSNQPQHF.

This chain connects TRBV2 to TRBJ2-1; D remains unclear. CDR1 and CDR2 from the germline V gene are SNHLY and FYNNEI. Trimming took 7 bases from V and 6 from J, leaving 16 bases between them. This CDR3 is built from 14 residues. Here the CDR3 reads CASTPEAAANEQFF. CDR3 nucleotide sequence: TGTGCCAGCACCCCCGAGGCGGCCGCCAATGAGCAGTTCTTC.

J is TRBJ2-1 and V is TRBV18; 14 nucleotides agree with TRBD2. This CDR3 region has 16 residues. The germline gives CDR1 KGHSH, CDR2 LQKENI. The V segment lost 3 bases and the J segment 13 bases; nucleotides outside the gene matches: 11. The CDR3 nucleotides read TGTGCCAGCTCACCTCCCGGGACTAGCGGGAGTAGTGAACAGTTCTTC. Amino acids: CASSPPGTSGSSEQFF.

This clone was counted between two and nine times. The genes are TRBV14 and TRBJ1-2, with D possibly matching TRBD1 (5 bases). Germline loops: CDR1 SGHDN, CDR2 FVKESK. V dropped 4 bases and J dropped 5 bases, with 8 bases sitting between them. This CDR3 is built from 12 residues. This chain's CDR3 is CASSRDLYGYTF. As DNA, the CDR3 is TGTGCCAGCAGCCGGGACCTATATGGCTACACCTTC.

This clone was seen many times. This chain joins TRBV7-8 and TRBJ2-3; 11 positions agree with TRBD2. This CDR3 comprises 15 residues. Germline CDR1 reads SGHVS; CDR2 reads FQNEAQ. V gave up 6 bases and J gave up 4 bases; unmatched junction bases: 6. The CDR3 here is CASRPTSGSSDTQYF. The DNA for the CDR3 is TGTGCCAGCAGACCTACTAGCGGGAGTTCAGATACGCAGTATTTT.

In its sample, this clone ranks as medium-sized (0.01 to 0.1%). This chain connects TRBV7-2 to TRBJ2-7, with 14 bases aligning to TRBD2. CDR3 length equals 17 residues. CDR1 SGHTA and CDR2 FQGNSA come from the germline V gene. With 5 bases clipped from V and 5 bases from J, the junction kept 11 bases outside the gene matches. CDR3 protein: CASSPTLGLAGGDEQYF. The CDR3 nucleotides are TGTGCCAGCAGCCCAACCTTAGGACTAGCGGGAGGAGACGAGCAGTACTTC.

The chain recombines TRBV7-3 with TRBJ2-5; 10 nucleotides align to TRBD2. This CDR3 contains 16 residues. V was clipped by 2 bases and J by 4 bases; unmatched bases: 7. Germline CDR1 reads SGHTA; CDR2 reads FQGTGA. The CDR3 DNA reads as TGTGCCAGCAGCTTATGGGGTAGCGGGGGGCCAGAGACCCAGTACTTC. It specifies CASSLWGSGGPETQYF.

The rearrangement joins TRBV5-4 to TRBJ2-1, with TRBD2 as a possible D gene (5 bases). Germline values: CDR1 SGHNT, CDR2 YYREEE (reference sequence). This CDR3 spans 14 amino acids. V lost 1 base to trimming and J lost 6 bases, with 11 bases between them. The CDR3 spells CASSLPDTSNEQFF. The DNA for the CDR3 is TGTGCCAGCAGCTTGCCCGACACTAGCAATGAGCAGTTCTTC. Looking up the rest from reference TRBV5-4 and TRBJ2-1 gives the full variable domain: ETGVTQSPTHLIKTRGQQVTLRCSSQSGHNTVSWYQQALGQGPQFIFQYYREEENGRGNFPPRFSGLQFPNYSSELNVNALELDDSALYLCASSLPDTSNEQFFGPGTRLTVL.

This clone has just a few counts. V and J are TRBV6-5 and TRBJ2-7; 10 bases match TRBD2. The germline gives CDR1 MNHEY, CDR2 SVGAGI. This CDR3 region has 14 residues. After removal of 4 bases from V and 4 bases from J, the junction contained 4 bases not matched to a gene. The CDR3 reads CASSSPGLAYEQYF. For the CDR3, the DNA is TGTGCCAGCAGTTCTCCGGGACTAGCGTACGAGCAGTACTTC.

This clone was found a few times. The genes are TRBV30 and TRBJ2-3; D is ambiguous. The CDR3 totals 12 residues. Deletions cut 2 bases from V and 4 bases from J, with 7 bases between. The germline V gene encodes CDR1 GTSNPN and CDR2 SVGIG (reference sequence). The CDR3 DNA reads TGTGCCTGGAGTCTATGGTCAGATACGCAGTATTTT. Protein: CAWSLWSDTQYF.

This chain links TRBV6-6 with TRBJ2-1, with 9 bases lining up with TRBD1. This CDR3 is built from 15 residues. CDR1 is MNHNY and CDR2 is SVGAGI in the germline V gene (reference sequence). The V and J ends lost 6 bases and 8 bases, in that order; junction bases with no gene match: 11. CDR3 DNA: TGTGCCAGCAGCATTGGACAGGGGCCAGAGGATGAGCAGTTCTTC. Its protein product is CASSIGQGPEDEQFF.

The rearrangement links TRBV7-8 to TRBJ1-1, with a weak D call TRBD1 (5 bases). With 1 base removed from V and 7 bases from J, the gap between germline ends came to 13 bases. The length of the CDR3 is 14 residues. CDR1 is SGHVS and CDR2 is FQNEAQ in the germline V gene. The CDR3 DNA is TGTGCCAGCAGCTTAGATCTGGGACGGGGTGAAGCTTTCTTT. Translating it yields CASSLDLGRGEAFF.

The chain links TRBV4-1 to TRBJ2-1; TRBD2 aligns across 10 bases. CDR1 is MGHRA and CDR2 is YSYEKL in the germline V gene. This CDR3 has 17 residues. Unmatched junction bases numbered 14, after V lost 4 bases and J lost 8 bases. CDR3 protein: CASSPRTLAGGRDEQFF. The CDR3 DNA follows: TGCGCCAGCAGCCCTAGAACCTTAGCGGGAGGTCGAGATGAGCAGTTCTTC.

This chain uses TRBV29-1 with TRBJ2-3, with TRBD2 as a possible D gene (7 bases). The CDR3 runs to 13 residues. Germline assignment: CDR1 SQVTM and CDR2 ANQGSEA. The ends were cut back, 5 bases at V and 5 bases at J, with 14 bases in the middle. The CDR3 nucleotides are TGCAGCGTTTGGGGGGGCCTGAGAGATACGCAGTATTTT. Its protein is CSVWGGLRDTQYF.

This CDR3 is CASSTTGDPNQPQHF. CDR3 bases: TGTGCCAGCAGTACGACAGGGGACCCGAATCAGCCCCAGCATTTT. The chain links TRBV27 to TRBJ1-5, with TRBD1 matching 8 bases. V gave up 5 bases and J gave up 4 bases; unmatched junction bases: 7. CDR1 MNHEY and CDR2 SMNVEV come from the germline V gene (reference sequence). The CDR3 has 15 amino acids.

J is TRBJ2-3 and V is TRBV7-2; 11 bases agree with TRBD2. J was trimmed by 1 base and V by 5 bases; bases with no gene match: 8. Germline V gene lookup returns CDR1 SGHTA and CDR2 FQGNSA. The CDR3 contains 17 residues. CDR3 in amino acids: CASSAGSGRAGTDTQYF. CDR3 sequence (DNA): TGTGCCAGCAGCGCCGGTAGCGGGAGGGCGGGCACAGATACGCAGTATTTT.

This sequence joins TRBV11-3 and TRBJ2-5; D is unclear. The CDR3 contains 14 residues. Germline loops: CDR1 SGHNT, CDR2 YENEEA. Trimming took 1 base from V and 1 from J, leaving 7 bases between them. The CDR3: CASSLGAVQETQYF. As DNA, the CDR3 is TGTGCCAGCAGCTTAGGGGCAGTCCAAGAGACCCAGTACTTC. The full variable domain, completed using reference TRBV11-3 and TRBJ2-5, is EAGVVQSPRYKIIEKKQPVAFWCNPISGHNTLYWYLQNLGQGPELLIRYENEEAVDDSQLPKDRFSAERLKGVDSTLKIQPAELGDSAVYLCASSLGAVQETQYFGPGTRLLVL.